This T cell receptor beta chain was found in a study of regulatory T cells in long-lasting Graves disease. This clonotype was counted at least ten times. HTBI primers from iRepertoire and Arm-PCR of CDR3 regions yielded the TCR beta libraries. Using its own MiXCR run on the multiplex PCR reads, TCRdb lists one record per CDR3 protein. The sample comprises 550,000 to 600,000 distinct CDR3 sequences, roughly 15% of which are singletons, and about 12% rests with the top ten. Documented time point: newly diagnosed GD, antithyroid drugs for less than 3 months. With RNA extracted from PBMCs as input, the TCR library was made. These data were also reused for a study on T cells in Graves' hyperthyroidism and ophthalmopathy.

Sequenced here: peripheral blood mononuclear cells (PBMCs), sampled at new diagnosis, from a patient treated with antithyroid drugs. The receptor was derived from a man between 18 and 29 years old with Graves disease.

CDR3 loop: CAWTTGGTANTEAFF. The CDR3 DNA reads TGTGCCTGGACTACCGGCGGGACGGCAAACACTGAAGCTTTCTTT. The chain has TRBV30 and TRBJ1-1, with D possibly TRBD1 on 5 matching bases. The V end was cut by 4 bases, the J end by 2 bases, with 17 bases between. Germline V gives CDR1 GTSNPN, CDR2 SVGIG (reference sequence). CDR3 size: 15 residues.